This TCR beta chain is drawn from a study of CD8+CD57+ T cells in acquired aplastic anemia. CDR3 length: 13 amino acids. The V end was cut by 4 bases, the J end by 5 bases, with 15 bases between. The germline V gene has CDR1 SQVTM and CDR2 ANQGSEA. An expansion of CD8+CD57+ cells by flow cytometry had been shown in patients chosen for sequencing. It was genomic DNA that served as the template for profiling TCR beta VDJ and CDR3. TCRdb reprocessed the reads via MiXCR and lists one record per CDR3 protein. The repertoire holds about 160,000 distinct CDR3 sequences, with around half as singletons. This rearrangement joins TRBV29-1 to TRBJ2-7, with TRBD2 as a possible D gene (6 bases). The sequence derives from a human donor with aplastic anemia. Sequenced sample: sorted CD4+, CD8+, or CD8+CD57+ T cells (not recorded which) from PBMCs. CDR3 amino acids: CSVVDGRRDEQYF. The CDR3 DNA sequence: TGCAGCGTTGTTGATGGGAGGAGGGACGAGCAGTACTTC.